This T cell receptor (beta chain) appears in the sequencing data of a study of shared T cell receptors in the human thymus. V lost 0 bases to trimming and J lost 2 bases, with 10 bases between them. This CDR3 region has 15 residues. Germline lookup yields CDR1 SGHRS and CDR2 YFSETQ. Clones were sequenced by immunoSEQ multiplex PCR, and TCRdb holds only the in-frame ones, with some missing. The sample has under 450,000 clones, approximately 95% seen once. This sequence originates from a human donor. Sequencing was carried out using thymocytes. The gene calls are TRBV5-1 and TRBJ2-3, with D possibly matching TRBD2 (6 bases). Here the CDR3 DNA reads TGCGCCAGCAGCTTGGCTAGCGAAAACACAGATACGCAGTATTTT. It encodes CASSLASENTDTQYF.